The 4 T cell receptor beta chains reported below all come from one sample, sequenced in a study of T cell responses to AZD1222 COVID-19 vaccine. Only in-frame clones appear in the TCRdb table, and some are missing; sequencing was by immunoSEQ multiplex PCR. The data contain about 170,000 clones, roughly nine tenths of them singletons. The starting material was peripheral blood, obtained on day 0 of AZD1222 vaccination. These receptors all stem from an adult in good health.

The rearrangement joins TRBV7-8 to TRBJ1-5; a possible D gene is TRBD1 (6 bases). The CDR3 totals 16 residues. V was shortened by 0 bases and J by 7 bases, with 16 bases between the two germline ends. CDR1 is SGHVS and CDR2 is FQNEAQ in the germline V gene. CDR3 region: CASSLAAVRGEQPQHF. The CDR3, as DNA: TGTGCCAGCAGCTTAGCAGCTGTCAGGGGAGAACAGCCCCAGCATTTT.

The J gene is TRBJ1-6, the V gene TRBV12-5; 9 positions match TRBD1. The germline V gene has CDR1 LGHNT and CDR2 FRNRAP. This CDR3 contains 16 residues. With 5 bases clipped from V and 10 bases from J, the junction kept 12 bases outside the gene matches. The CDR3 DNA reads as TGTGCTAGTGGTCCTTACACGGGACAGGGAACGTCACCCCTCCACTTT. Translation gives CASGPYTGQGTSPLHF. The full variable domain, completed using reference TRBV12-5 and TRBJ1-6, is DARVTQTPRHKVTEMGQEVTMRCQPILGHNTVFWYRQTMMQGLELLAYFRNRAPLDDSGMPKDRFSAEMPDATLATLKIQPSEPRDSAVYFCASGPYTGQGTSPLHFGNGTRLTVT.

The J gene is TRBJ1-2, the V gene TRBV3-1 (or the pseudogene TRBV3-2); no definite D call. The germline V and J ends were trimmed by 1 base and 0 bases, with 18 bases remaining between them. Germline V gene data show CDR1 as LGHDT and CDR2 as YNNKEL (reference sequence). The length of the CDR3 is 18 residues. This chain's CDR3 is CASSQVYEVRRANYGYTF. The CDR3, as DNA: TGTGCCAGCAGCCAAGTTTATGAAGTTAGAAGAGCTAACTATGGCTACACCTTC.

CDR3 DNA sequence: TGTGCCAGCAGCTTGGAGGGACAGAGACAAGAGACCCAGTACTTC. Translated: CASSLEGQRQETQYF. The gene calls are TRBV5-4 and TRBJ2-5, with 7 positions matching TRBD1. V dropped 0 bases and J dropped 2; count of bases not matched to a gene: 4. This CDR3 spans 15 amino acids. CDR1 and CDR2 from the germline V gene are SGHNT and YYREEE (reference sequence).